Listed below are T cell receptor beta chains from one sample, sequenced in a study of T cell responses to AZD1222 COVID-19 vaccine. Clones were read by immunoSEQ multiplex PCR, and TCRdb kept only the in-frame ones, dropping some. This table has roughly 160,000 clones, around 90% appearing once. The specimen comprised peripheral blood, sampled on day 0 of AZD1222 vaccination. The origin of the receptors is an adult in good health. Both conserved end residues are part of each CDR3. The D gene is left open where the match is weak. Only part of the rows carry a size: once, few, many, or a class if the clone is expanded.

d_gene	j_gene	abundance	v_gene	len	CDR3nt	CDR3aa
-	TRBJ2-6	-	TRBV14	18	TGTGCCAGCAGCCCGCCTCCACGAGAACGCTCTGGGGCCAACGTCCTGACTTTC	CASSPPPRERSGANVLTF
TRBD1	TRBJ1-1	-	TRBV28	16	TGTGCCAGCAGTTTATCCACGACAGGGAGGATCGCTGAAGCTTTCTTT	CASSLSTTGRIAEAFF
-	TRBJ2-3	-	TRBV28	14	TGTGCCAGCAGTTTATTAGGGGCCACGGGTACGCAGTATTTT	CASSLLGATGTQYF
-	TRBJ1-2	-	TRBV5-6	14	TGTGCCAGCAGCTTGGAGGCAGATAACTATGGCTACACCTTC	CASSLEADNYGYTF
-	TRBJ1-1	once	TRBV19	13	TGTGCCAGTACTTTAAGGGGGACCACTGAAGCTTTCTTT	CASTLRGTTEAFF
-	TRBJ1-1	-	TRBV29-1	12	TGCAGCGTTGTGCGGGGGAACACTGAAGCTTTCTTT	CSVVRGNTEAFF
-	TRBJ2-5	-	TRBV5-6	15	TGTGCCAGCAGCCGTTATGGTCAGGTTGGGAAGACCCAGTACTTC	CASSRYGQVGKTQYF
TRBD1	TRBJ2-1	-	TRBV6-6	15	TGTGCCAGCACCATAAGGACAGGGAGTAGCGATGAGCAGTTCTTC	CASTIRTGSSDEQFF
TRBD1	TRBJ1-1	-	TRBV7-9	19	TGTGCCAGCAGCTCACCCTCGGGGCGAACAGGGGGTATTAGCACTGAAGCTTTCTTT	CASSSPSGRTGGISTEAFF
TRBD2	TRBJ2-5	-	TRBV5-1	17	TGCGCCAGCAGCTTCGGACTAGCGGGAGAAAGACGAGAGACCCAGTACTTC	CASSFGLAGERRETQYF
-	TRBJ2-7	few	TRBV6-5	13	TGTGCCAGCAGTTACGGGTTCGGGTACGAGCAGTACTTC	CASSYGFGYEQYF
-	TRBJ1-1	-	TRBV25-1	13	TGTGCCAGCAGGAAGACAGGAGACACTGAAGCTTTCTTT	CASRKTGDTEAFF
-	TRBJ2-7	-	TRBV28	15	TGTGCCAGCCAGGGGTACAGGGAAGACACCTACGAGCAGTACTTC	CASQGYREDTYEQYF
-	TRBJ1-2	-	TRBV30	14	TGTGCCTGGAGTGTACTCGGCAGCACACTTGGCTACACCTTC	CAWSVLGSTLGYTF
TRBD2	TRBJ2-7	-	TRBV6-5	14	TGTGCCAGCACAACTGGGGGGGTACCCTACGAGCAGTACTTC	CASTTGGVPYEQYF
-	TRBJ2-1	-	TRBV19	12	TGTGCCAGTTCGAAGCAATACAATGAGCAGTTCTTC	CASSKQYNEQFF
TRBD1	TRBJ1-3	-	TRBV30	16	TGTGCCTGGAGTTTCCGACAGGGAATATCTGGAAACACCATATATTTT	CAWSFRQGISGNTIYF
-	TRBJ2-3	-	TRBV10-1	12	TGCGCCAGCAGTGACGGGGTACATACGCAGTATTTT	CASSDGVHTQYF
-	TRBJ2-3	-	TRBV5-1	17	TGCGCCAGCAGCCGACAACGTCTTCCGGGGGGCACAGATACGCAGTATTTT	CASSRQRLPGGTDTQYF
-	TRBJ2-1	-	TRBV3-1/TRBV3-2	14	TGTGCCAGCAGCCAAGATCCGGGGGCGATTGAGCAGTTCTTC	CASSQDPGAIEQFF
TRBD1	TRBJ2-7	-	TRBV9	15	TGTGCCAGCAGCCTAACCGGACAGGGGAAGTACGAGCAGTACTTC	CASSLTGQGKYEQYF
TRBD1	TRBJ2-7	-	TRBV10-3	14	TGTGCCAGCGGACAGGGGGCCGCCTACTACGAGCAGTACTTC	CASGQGAAYYEQYF
TRBD1	TRBJ1-4	-	TRBV7-9	14	TGTGCCAGCAGCCCGACAGGGTCTAATGAAAAACTGTTTTTT	CASSPTGSNEKLFF
TRBD1	TRBJ2-7	few	TRBV19	15	TGTGCCAGTAGTGTATACTTACAGGGGAGAGGGGAGCAGTACTTC	CASSVYLQGRGEQYF
-	TRBJ1-2	-	TRBV27	13	TGTGCCAGCAGTCCCTCGTCTGGTTGGGGCTACACCTTC	CASSPSSGWGYTF
-	TRBJ2-7	few	TRBV6-5	15	TGTGCCAGCAGCCCACTGCAAGGTGTAGGGGTCGAGCAGTACTTC	CASSPLQGVGVEQYF